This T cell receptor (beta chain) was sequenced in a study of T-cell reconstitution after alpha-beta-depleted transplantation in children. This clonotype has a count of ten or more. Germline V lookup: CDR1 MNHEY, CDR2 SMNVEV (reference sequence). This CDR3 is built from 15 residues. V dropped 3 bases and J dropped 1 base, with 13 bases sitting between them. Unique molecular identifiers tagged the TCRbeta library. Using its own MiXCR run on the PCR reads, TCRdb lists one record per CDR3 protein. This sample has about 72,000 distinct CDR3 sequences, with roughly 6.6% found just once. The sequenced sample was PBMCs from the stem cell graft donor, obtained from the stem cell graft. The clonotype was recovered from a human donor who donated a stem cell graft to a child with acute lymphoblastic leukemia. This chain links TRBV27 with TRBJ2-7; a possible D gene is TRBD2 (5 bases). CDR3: CASSFSRGTSYEQYF. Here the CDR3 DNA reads TGTGCCAGCAGTTTTAGCCGGGGAACGTCCTACGAGCAGTACTTC.